These T cell receptor beta chains were read from a single sample in a study of blood T cell repertoires in COVID-19. Clones were sequenced by immunoSEQ multiplex PCR, and TCRdb holds only the in-frame ones, with some missing. There are roughly 200,000 clones in the sample; 75% to 85% occur only once, and roughly 1.2% lies in the top ten. The sequencing input was peripheral blood. Receptor source: a woman aged 25 to 39 with COVID-19, enrolled during active disease. CDR3s include the opening cysteine and the closing phenylalanine or tryptophan. The D gene is left open where the match is weak. Size is stated for part of the rows, as once, few or many counts, or as a class when the clone is expanded.

v_gene	abundance	d_gene	j_gene	CDR3aa	CDR3nt
TRBV9	once	TRBD2	TRBJ2-2	CASSLLAGGPSGELFF	TGTGCCAGCAGCCTATTAGCGGGAGGGCCCTCAGGGGAGCTGTTTTTT
TRBV6-5	-	TRBD2	TRBJ2-7	CASSLGRSYEQYF	TGTGCCAGCAGCCTCGGGAGGTCCTACGAGCAGTACTTC
TRBV15	-	-	TRBJ1-2	CATSIPGIGYTF	TGTGCCACCAGCATCCCCGGGATTGGCTACACCTTC
TRBV7-3	-	-	TRBJ1-3	CASSSLFGNTIYF	TGTGCCAGCAGCTCCCTTTTTGGCAACACCATATATTTT
TRBV6-1	few	-	TRBJ2-5	CASSEMLGSQETQYF	TGTGCCAGCAGTGAAATGTTGGGGAGTCAAGAGACCCAGTACTTC
TRBV27	-	-	TRBJ2-3	CASRATPFSTDTQYF	TGTGCCAGCCGCGCAACCCCTTTTAGCACAGATACGCAGTATTTT
TRBV14	-	TRBD1	TRBJ2-4	CASRITGGNIQYF	TGTGCCAGCAGAATTACAGGGGGGAACATTCAGTACTTC
TRBV30	few	-	TRBJ1-4	CAWNRGATNEKLFF	TGTGCCTGGAACCGAGGTGCAACTAATGAAAAACTGTTTTTT
TRBV6-6	-	TRBD1	TRBJ2-7	CAARTSGGTHYEQYF	TGTGCCGCCAGGACTTCAGGGGGAACTCACTACGAGCAGTACTTC
TRBV6-5	-	-	TRBJ2-7	CASSLRGDGGHEQYF	TGTGCCAGCAGCCTCAGGGGGGATGGCGGCCACGAGCAGTACTTC
TRBV2	-	-	TRBJ2-1	CAKRVSYNEQFF	TGTGCCAAGCGGGTTTCCTACAATGAGCAGTTCTTC
TRBV14	-	TRBD1	TRBJ2-7	CASSRRDRPFEQYF	TGTGCCAGCAGCCGCCGGGACAGGCCCTTCGAGCAGTACTTC
TRBV28	-	-	TRBJ2-7	CASNGAGPTYEQYF	TGTGCCAGCAATGGAGCGGGCCCTACCTACGAGCAGTACTTC
TRBV30	once	TRBD1	TRBJ2-2	CAWSLTGDTGELFF	TGTGCCTGGAGTTTGACAGGGGACACCGGGGAGCTGTTTTTT
TRBV18	-	TRBD1	TRBJ1-3	CASSPVPGQAVGNTIYF	TGTGCCAGCTCACCAGTCCCGGGACAGGCCGTTGGAAACACCATATATTTT
TRBV7-2	-	-	TRBJ2-3	CASSGRLSDTQYF	TGTGCCAGCAGCGGGCGTCTAAGCGATACGCAGTATTTT
TRBV28	once	-	TRBJ2-1	CASSSGAGGSEAYNEQFF	TGTGCCAGCAGTTCGGGGGCAGGGGGATCTGAAGCCTACAATGAGCAGTTCTTC
TRBV12-3/TRBV12-4	once	-	TRBJ1-2	CASSLGGGYTF	TGTGCCAGCAGTTTAGGCGGAGGCTACACCTTC
TRBV2	-	TRBD1	TRBJ1-6	CASCGTGTSPLHF	TGTGCCAGCTGCGGGACAGGGACTTCACCCCTCCACTTT
TRBV15	once	TRBD1	TRBJ2-2	CATRQQGTGELFF	TGTGCCACGAGGCAACAGGGGACCGGGGAGCTGTTTTTT
TRBV28	-	TRBD1	TRBJ1-2	CASAQGNGYTF	TGTGCCAGCGCACAGGGGAATGGCTACACCTTC
TRBV3-1/TRBV3-2	-	TRBD2	TRBJ2-1	CASRLTSGGLSYNEQFF	TGTGCCAGCAGGTTGACTAGCGGGGGTCTGTCCTACAATGAGCAGTTCTTC
TRBV28	-	-	TRBJ1-2	CASSGPEGATYGYTF	TGTGCCAGCAGTGGCCCGGAAGGGGCTACCTATGGCTACACCTTC
TRBV10-3	-	TRBD1	TRBJ1-2	CATQRDSANYGYTF	TGTGCCACCCAAAGGGACAGCGCTAACTATGGCTACACCTTC
TRBV5-4	-	-	TRBJ1-2	CASSLRRTGSRGGYTF	TGTGCCAGCAGCTTGCGACGAACAGGGTCCAGGGGTGGCTACACCTTC
TRBV7-2	-	TRBD1	TRBJ2-7	CASSLETGGALYEQYF	TGTGCCAGCAGCTTAGAGACAGGGGGGGCCCTCTACGAGCAGTACTTC
TRBV7-9	-	TRBD2	TRBJ2-5	CASSPRSGRARSETQYF	TGTGCCAGCAGCCCCAGAAGCGGGAGGGCCCGGTCGGAGACCCAGTACTTC
TRBV9	-	-	TRBJ2-3	CASSVGGGTQYF	TGTGCCAGCAGCGTAGGTGGCGGTACGCAGTATTTT
TRBV6-1	-	TRBD2	TRBJ2-3	CASSERERGRADTQYF	TGTGCCAGCAGTGAGCGGGAGAGAGGTCGCGCAGATACGCAGTATTTT
TRBV19	-	-	TRBJ1-2	CASSLTGTNYGYTF	TGTGCCAGTAGTCTAACAGGAACTAACTATGGCTACACCTTC
TRBV12-5	few	-	TRBJ2-7	CASGASGYEQYF	TGTGCTAGTGGAGCTTCGGGCTACGAGCAGTACTTC
TRBV12-3/TRBV12-4	-	TRBD1	TRBJ2-7	CASSTGGSYEQYF	TGTGCCAGCAGTACAGGGGGCTCCTACGAGCAGTACTTC
TRBV5-6	-	-	TRBJ2-7	CASSLGPSAYEQYF	TGTGCCAGCAGCTTGGGGCCTAGCGCATACGAGCAGTACTTC
TRBV19	few	-	TRBJ1-3	CASMGYTIYF	TGTGCCAGTATGGGCTACACCATATATTTT
TRBV9	few	TRBD1	TRBJ1-2	CASRGGQGVAGYTF	TGTGCCAGCAGAGGAGGACAGGGGGTTGCTGGCTACACCTTC
TRBV7-9	-	-	TRBJ1-1	CASRVTDLGTEAFF	TGTGCCAGCAGGGTTACAGATCTCGGCACTGAAGCTTTCTTT
TRBV19	-	TRBD1	TRBJ2-1	CASSVDRDEQFF	TGTGCCAGTAGCGTCGACAGGGATGAGCAGTTCTTC
TRBV6-2/TRBV6-3	once	TRBD2	TRBJ2-5	CASSNLAGAQETQYF	TGTGCCAGCAGCAACCTGGCGGGAGCCCAAGAGACCCAGTACTTC
TRBV11-2	-	-	TRBJ1-1	CARPFLQFSFTEAFF	TGTGCCAGACCCTTTTTGCAGTTTTCCTTTACTGAAGCTTTCTTT
TRBV5-1	-	-	TRBJ2-1	CASSLAGGTSYNEQFF	TGCGCCAGCAGCTTGGCCGGCGGGACCTCCTACAATGAGCAGTTCTTC
TRBV27	few	TRBD1	TRBJ1-6	CASSYRGRIGPLHF	TGTGCCAGCAGTTACAGGGGGCGCATAGGGCCCCTCCACTTT
TRBV20-1	once	-	TRBJ2-7	CSASPDRGEQYF	TGCAGTGCAAGTCCGGACCGGGGCGAGCAGTACTTC
TRBV2	once	-	TRBJ2-5	CASRPPAGGRETQYF	TGTGCCAGCAGACCACCCGCAGGGGGGAGGGAGACCCAGTACTTC
TRBV11-2	-	TRBD2	TRBJ2-1	CASSLDLELAGRGEQFF	TGTGCCAGCAGCTTAGATCTGGAACTAGCGGGGAGGGGTGAGCAGTTCTTC
TRBV29-1	-	TRBD1	TRBJ2-5	CSAADRGPETQYF	TGCAGCGCGGCGGACAGGGGGCCGGAGACCCAGTACTTC
TRBV11-3	-	TRBD1	TRBJ2-2	CASSPGTGTGNTGELFF	TGTGCCAGCAGCCCCGGGACAGGGACCGGGAACACCGGGGAGCTGTTTTTT
TRBV3-1/TRBV3-2	-	-	TRBJ2-6	CASSPPRGRSGANVLTF	TGTGCCAGCAGCCCTCCTCGGGGAAGATCTGGGGCCAACGTCCTGACTTTC
TRBV27	-	-	TRBJ1-1	CASIRADTEAFF	TGTGCCAGCATTCGAGCGGACACTGAAGCTTTCTTT
TRBV6-5	-	TRBD1	TRBJ2-7	CASSYEGALGSYEQYF	TGTGCCAGCAGTTACGAGGGGGCTCTAGGGTCCTACGAGCAGTACTTC
TRBV9	few	-	TRBJ1-5	CASSVGGGGNQPQHF	TGTGCCAGCAGCGTAGGAGGCGGAGGCAATCAGCCCCAGCATTTT
TRBV5-4	few	TRBD2	TRBJ2-1	CASSEAGGVYNEQFF	TGTGCCAGCAGCGAAGCGGGAGGTGTGTACAATGAGCAGTTCTTC
TRBV9	-	TRBD2	TRBJ2-1	CASSGGLAGGDEQFF	TGTGCCAGCAGCGGGGGACTAGCGGGTGGGGATGAGCAGTTCTTC
TRBV15	-	-	TRBJ1-2	CATSRDLEGVGYTF	TGTGCCACCAGCAGAGATCTTGAGGGGGTTGGCTACACCTTC